These 21 T cell receptor beta chains came from one sample sequenced in a study of blood T cell repertoires in COVID-19. TCRdb's copy holds only in-frame clones and misses some; the assay was immunoSEQ multiplex PCR. The repertoire consists of 300,000 to 450,000 clones, with around nine tenths occurring once and the leading ten covering approximately 1%. The source material was PBMCs or T cells enriched from blood (not recorded which). The source of these receptors is a woman aged 25 to 45 who had been exposed to COVID-19.

The rearrangement uses TRBV30 and TRBJ2-3; 7 bases fit TRBD2. Per germline, CDR1 GTSNPN and CDR2 SVGIG (reference sequence). This CDR3 region has 14 residues. With 7 bases clipped from V and 0 bases from J, the junction kept 7 bases outside the gene matches. The CDR3 bases are TGTGCCTTCACTCGGGGGGTTAGCACAGATACGCAGTATTTT. It is translated as CAFTRGVSTDTQYF.

The chain employs TRBV13 and TRBJ2-5, with D maybe TRBD2 (6 bases). This CDR3 is built from 14 residues. The V and J ends lost 4 bases and 2 bases respectively, with 11 bases between them. Germline V lookup: CDR1 PRHDT, CDR2 FYEKMQ (reference sequence). The CDR3 protein is CASSSWTNQETQYF. CDR3 in DNA: TGTGCCAGCAGCTCCTGGACTAATCAAGAGACCCAGTACTTC.

The chain uses TRBV15 and TRBJ1-2; 10 bases align to TRBD1. Germline assignment: CDR1 LNHNV and CDR2 YYDKDF (reference sequence). V was pared by 3 bases and J by 5 bases, with 6 bases of the junction left unmatched. The CDR3 contains 15 residues. The DNA for the CDR3 is TGTGCCACCAGCAGCCGGGACAGGGGCGATTATGGCTACACCTTC. This encodes CATSSRDRGDYGYTF.

This clone came up once. The genes are TRBV3-1 (or the pseudogene TRBV3-2) and TRBJ2-7; no reliable D call. V was clipped by 3 bases and J by 7 bases, with 10 bases between them. The CDR3 totals 12 residues. The germline CDR1 and CDR2 sequences are LGHDT and YNNKEL (reference sequence). The CDR3: CASSHFSFEQYF. The CDR3 DNA is TGTGCCAGCAGCCATTTTTCCTTTGAGCAGTACTTC.

The chain carries TRBV12-5 and TRBJ2-7; D is perhaps TRBD2 (7 bases). The CDR3 runs to 12 residues. Per the germline V gene, CDR1 is LGHNT and CDR2 is FRNRAP. The CDR3 reads CARRGGTNEQYF. In nucleotides, the CDR3 is TGTGCCCGGAGGGGGGGGACAAACGAGCAGTACTTC.

This chain uses TRBV18 with TRBJ2-6; TRBD2 matches at 10 bases. Trimming cost V 1 base and J 0 bases; bases outside gene matches: 3. The V gene's germline CDR1 is KGHSH and CDR2 LQKENI. This CDR3 comprises 18 residues. The CDR3 sequence: CASSPRASGGSGANVLTF. In DNA, the CDR3 is TGTGCCAGCTCACCACGGGCTAGCGGGGGCTCTGGGGCCAACGTCCTGACTTTC.

V and J are TRBV7-9 and TRBJ2-3, with 7 bases that match TRBD2. Per the germline V gene, CDR1 is SEHNR and CDR2 is FQNEAQ (reference sequence). V dropped 5 bases and J dropped 6; count of bases not matched to a gene: 8. The CDR3 loop spans 14 amino acids. The CDR3 DNA is TGTGCCAGCAGCCCAGGACTAGTAGGGGATACGCAGTATTTT. Translated: CASSPGLVGDTQYF.

The gene calls are TRBV4-2 and TRBJ2-7, with TRBD2 identical over 9 bases. The CDR3 extends over 14 amino acids. With V trimmed by 4 bases and J by 0 bases, 1 base remained unmatched. Per germline, CDR1 LGHNA and CDR2 YNFKEQ. The CDR3 loop reads CASSLAGASYEQYF. In DNA, the CDR3 is TGTGCCAGCAGCCTAGCGGGAGCCTCCTACGAGCAGTACTTC.

V is TRBV29-1 and J is TRBJ1-1; a weak D match, TRBD1 (5 bases). Per germline, CDR1 SQVTM and CDR2 ANQGSEA. The CDR3 has 15 residues. Trimming took 1 base from V and 0 from J, leaving 12 bases between them. In DNA, the CDR3 is TGCAGCGTTGAAGCGTGGGAGGGGATGAACACTGAAGCTTTCTTT. It specifies CSVEAWEGMNTEAFF.

V usage is TRBV3-1 (or the pseudogene TRBV3-2) and J usage is TRBJ1-3; no firm D call. V was cut by 1 base and J by 1 base, with 17 bases left in between. The germline gives CDR1 LGHDT, CDR2 YNNKEL (reference sequence). The length of the CDR3 is 18 residues. CDR3 region: CASSQGHTSGGSGNTIYF. In nucleotides, the CDR3 is TGTGCCAGCAGCCAAGGCCATACCTCGGGAGGTTCTGGAAACACCATATATTTT.

This chain uses TRBV9 with TRBJ2-3; 8 bases are shared with TRBD1. Per the germline V gene, CDR1 is SGDLS and CDR2 is YYNGEE. CDR3 length equals 14 residues. Trimming took 3 bases from V and 2 from J; bases not matched to a gene: 2. The CDR3 sequence is CASSEDRDTDTQYF. The CDR3 DNA follows: TGTGCCAGCAGCGAGGACAGGGACACAGATACGCAGTATTTT.

This chain connects TRBV5-1 to TRBJ2-6; 8 nucleotides align to TRBD1. With V trimmed by 4 bases and J by 2 bases, 11 bases remained unmatched. Germline lookup yields CDR1 SGHRS and CDR2 YFSETQ. The CDR3 spans 18 residues. The CDR3 DNA reads as TGCGCCAGCAGCCCTGGGGCAGGGGGCGGACCTGGGGCCAACGTCCTGACTTTC. Translated, it gives CASSPGAGGGPGANVLTF.

The rearrangement joins TRBV10-1 to TRBJ1-4; 8 bases fit TRBD1. V trimming: 5 bases; J trimming: 5 bases; junction bases outside the gene matches: 4. CDR1 and CDR2 (germline): WNHNN, SYGVQD (reference sequence). There are 14 residues in the CDR3. For the CDR3, the DNA is TGCGCCAGCAGTTCGGGACAGGAGAATGAAAAACTGTTTTTT. Translation gives CASSSGQENEKLFF.

Only one count was recorded for this clone. The V call is TRBV10-3, the J call TRBJ1-4; the match to TRBD1 covers 8 bases. This CDR3 contains 15 residues. Germline values: CDR1 ENHRY, CDR2 SYGVKD. The V gene end was trimmed by 5 bases and the J gene end by 7 bases; junction bases not matched to a gene: 9. The CDR3 here is CAISPRTGLGEKLFF. In DNA, the CDR3 is TGTGCCATCAGTCCTAGGACAGGGCTGGGTGAAAAACTGTTTTTT.

The gene calls are TRBV10-1 and TRBJ2-7; 10 nucleotides align to TRBD1. This CDR3 is built from 15 residues. V lost 3 bases, J lost 3 bases, and 5 bases stayed unmatched. In germline, CDR1 is WNHNN, CDR2 SYGVQD (reference sequence). CDR3 amino acids: CASSEGQGVNYEQYF. CDR3 coding DNA: TGCGCCAGCAGTGAAGGACAGGGGGTGAACTACGAGCAGTACTTC.

V usage is TRBV6-6 and J usage is TRBJ1-1; D gene uncertain. Germline V gene data show CDR1 as MNHNY and CDR2 as SVGAGI (reference sequence). The V gene lost 2 bases and the J gene lost 2 bases, with 6 bases spanning the gap. The CDR3 is 13 residues long. The CDR3 reads CASSYPVNTEAFF. CDR3 coding DNA: TGTGCCAGCAGTTACCCGGTTAACACTGAAGCTTTCTTT.

This chain joins TRBV4-2 and TRBJ2-1, with 15 bases fitting TRBD2. Germline CDR1 LGHNA, CDR2 YNFKEQ. The CDR3 totals 21 residues. The J segment lost 0 bases and the V segment lost 0 bases, leaving 9 bases of the junction unmatched. CDR3 residues: CASSQESFGTSGRSSYNEQFF. The CDR3, as DNA: TGTGCCAGCAGCCAAGAAAGCTTCGGGACTAGCGGGAGGAGCTCCTACAATGAGCAGTTCTTC.

The chain has TRBV5-4 and TRBJ2-7, with TRBD1 matching 8 bases. The CDR3 is 15 amino acids. Germline V gene lookup returns CDR1 SGHNT and CDR2 YYREEE (reference sequence). Germline trimming cut 4 bases from V and 3 bases from J; bases unmatched to any gene: 9. The CDR3 sequence is CASSIGQGGVYEQYF. Here the CDR3 DNA reads TGTGCCAGCAGCATAGGACAGGGTGGGGTCTACGAGCAGTACTTC.

This chain links TRBV12-5 with TRBJ1-5, with TRBD1 identical over 10 bases. This CDR3 is 19 amino acids long. V lost 1 base and J lost 4; bases outside the gene matches: 13. CDR1 and CDR2 (germline): LGHNT, FRNRAP. The CDR3 spells CASGLGRVTRTGGNQPQHF. CDR3 in DNA: TGTGCTAGTGGTTTGGGACGCGTGACCCGGACAGGGGGAAATCAGCCCCAGCATTTT.

The chain recombines TRBV10-1 with TRBJ2-3, with 12 positions matching TRBD2. The CDR3 extends over 19 amino acids. Per germline, CDR1 WNHNN and CDR2 SYGVQD (reference sequence). Unmatched junction bases numbered 15, after V lost 8 bases and J lost 0 bases. Written as DNA, the CDR3 is TGCGCCAGCGGATACCAGACTAGCGGGAGTTTCTGGAGCACAGATACGCAGTATTTT. Its protein product is CASGYQTSGSFWSTDTQYF.

This clone was seen more than once but under ten times. This chain connects TRBV5-1 to TRBJ2-1, with a tentative D call TRBD2 (5 bases). V lost 4 bases and J lost 7, with 15 bases in between. Per germline, CDR1 SGHRS and CDR2 YFSETQ. This CDR3 comprises 14 residues. The CDR3 sequence is CASSSPASGNEQFF. Here the CDR3 DNA reads TGCGCCAGCAGCAGCCCCGCCTCGGGGAATGAGCAGTTCTTC.